The 21 T cell receptor beta chains below were found in one sample sequenced in a study of CD4 T cells in relation to SARS-CoV-2 and coronaviruses. Clones were read by immunoSEQ multiplex PCR, and TCRdb kept only the in-frame ones, dropping some. The sample records around 45,000 clones, around 79% being singletons. Their target antigens are unknown. Input material: naive CD4+ T cells from PBMCs, cultured in vitro. The subset is: naive CD4+ T cells isolated by negative enrichment. The receptors here all came from an adult with COVID-19.

The V and J genes are TRBV6-2 or TRBV6-3 and TRBJ2-7, with TRBD1 matching 9 bases. This CDR3 has 15 residues. Germline values: CDR1 MNHEY, CDR2 SVGEGT. After removal of 2 bases from V and 0 bases from J, the junction contained 2 bases not matched to a gene. The DNA for the CDR3 is TGTGCCAGCAGTTACCGGGACAGGGTCTCCTACGAGCAGTACTTC. It specifies CASSYRDRVSYEQYF.

The chain is built from TRBV9 and TRBJ2-3; 7 nucleotides match TRBD2. Trimming took 3 bases from V and 5 from J; bases not matched to a gene: 9. CDR3 size: 15 residues. CDR1 is SGDLS, CDR2 YYNGEE, per germline. The CDR3 nucleotides are TGTGCCAGCAGCGCCAGTGGGGGGGAGGGAGATACGCAGTATTTT. Amino acid sequence: CASSASGGEGDTQYF.

This chain uses TRBV7-3 with TRBJ1-1, with D perhaps TRBD1 (6 bases). V was shortened by 5 bases and J by 4 bases, with 17 bases between the two germline ends. CDR1 and CDR2 (germline): SGHTA, FQGTGA. The CDR3 has 15 amino acids. The CDR3 reads CASSPGVSTSTEAFF. Written as DNA, the CDR3 is TGTGCCAGCAGCCCAGGGGTTTCCACGAGCACTGAAGCTTTCTTT.

The rearrangement uses TRBV24-1 and TRBJ2-1; D is ambiguous. CDR1 and CDR2 from the germline V gene are KGHDR and SFDVKD. This CDR3 contains 16 residues. V lost 3 bases and J lost 1, with 12 bases in between. CDR3 sequence reads: CATSDNLAGSYNEQFF. In DNA form, the CDR3 reads TGTGCCACCAGTGATAATTTAGCCGGATCCTACAATGAGCAGTTCTTC.

The V gene is TRBV5-1, the J gene TRBJ1-6; 9 nucleotides agree with TRBD1. Trimming removed 0 bases from V and 9 bases from J; junction bases left unmatched: 7. The CDR3 is 16 amino acids. Germline V gives CDR1 SGHRS, CDR2 YFSETQ. In DNA, the CDR3 is TGCGCCAGCAGCTTGGCAACAGGGGGCATCAGTTCACCCCTCCACTTT. It codes for CASSLATGGISSPLHF.

CDR3 protein: CASSPRGRTDTQYF. The DNA of the CDR3 is TGTGCCAGCAGCCCCCGCGGGCGCACAGATACGCAGTATTTT. This chain connects TRBV11-1 to TRBJ2-3; D may be TRBD2 (5 bases). V was shortened by 5 bases and J by 1 base, with 10 bases between the two germline ends. CDR3 size: 14 residues. Germline CDR1 reads SGHAT; CDR2 reads FQDESV (reference sequence).

The J gene is TRBJ2-1, the V gene TRBV7-8; the match to TRBD2 covers 7 bases. Germline loops: CDR1 SGHVS, CDR2 FQNEAQ. Losses at the gene ends were 8 bases for V and 7 bases for J; bases not matched to a gene: 14. The CDR3 contains 15 residues. DNA of the CDR3: TGTGCCAGCCGCGAACGGAGAGCGCGGGGGAATGAGCAGTTCTTC. Translating gives CASRERRARGNEQFF.

The chain combines TRBV19 with TRBJ1-1; D is possibly TRBD1 (5 bases). There are 13 residues in the CDR3. Between the trimmed V and J ends, which lost 3 bases and 2 bases, there was a span of 7 bases. Germline V gene sequence: CDR1 LNHDA, CDR2 SQIVND (reference sequence). CDR3 residues: CASSITGNTEAFF. Here the CDR3 DNA reads TGTGCCAGTAGTATTACAGGAAACACTGAAGCTTTCTTT.

The CDR3: CASSLIGRRISNEAFF. Written as DNA, the CDR3 is TGTGCCAGCAGCTTAATTGGACGGCGGATAAGTAATGAAGCTTTCTTT. V gene TRBV7-2 combines with J gene TRBJ1-1, with D uncertain. V lost 2 bases and J lost 7, with 20 bases in between. The CDR3 length is 16 residues. Germline V gene lookup returns CDR1 SGHTA and CDR2 FQGNSA.

This clone was observed a handful of times. One junction end disagrees with the germline gene, perhaps due to a read error. Written as DNA, the CDR3 is TGTGCTAGCAGCCGACAGGGATTCGCGAACACCGGGGAGCTGTTTTTT. Its translation: CASSRQGFANTGELFF. The rearrangement joins TRBV7-7 to TRBJ2-2, with TRBD1 matching 7 bases. The CDR3 length is 16 residues. CDR1 SSHAT and CDR2 FNYEAQ come from the germline V gene (reference sequence).

The chain joins TRBV2 to TRBJ2-1; 7 nucleotides align to TRBD2. This CDR3 contains 13 residues. Germline V lookup: CDR1 SNHLY, CDR2 FYNNEI. Losses at the gene ends were 1 base for V and 9 bases for J; bases not matched to a gene: 3. The CDR3 DNA reads TGTGCCAGCAGTGAAGGAAGCGGGATTGAGCAGTTCTTC. This sequence encodes CASSEGSGIEQFF.

This chain uses TRBV5-5 with TRBJ2-1; D gene unclear. CDR3 length: 11 residues. Per the germline V gene, CDR1 is SGHKS and CDR2 is YYEKEE (reference sequence). Trimming removed 4 bases at V and 8 bases at J, with 7 bases between. The CDR3 DNA reads as TGTGCCAGCAGCCCGGCCGATGAGCAGTTCTTC. Translating it yields CASSPADEQFF.

V usage is TRBV5-1 and J usage is TRBJ2-1, with TRBD2 matching over 11 bases. The CDR3 runs to 15 residues. Germline CDR1 is SGHRS and CDR2 is YFSETQ. V lost 6 bases to trimming and J lost 6 bases; unmatched junction nucleotides: 8. For the CDR3, the DNA is TGCGCCAGCAAACGACTAGCGGGGTCGCGCAATGAGCAGTTCTTC. Translated: CASKRLAGSRNEQFF.

The rearrangement joins TRBV28 to TRBJ2-2; 9 bases map to TRBD2. The CDR3 loop spans 17 amino acids. Trimming took 7 bases from V and 6 from J; bases not matched to a gene: 15. Germline loops: CDR1 MDHEN, CDR2 SYDVKM. The CDR3 is CASNPPAGGRASGELFF. In DNA form, the CDR3 reads TGTGCCAGCAACCCCCCAGCGGGGGGACGGGCCTCCGGGGAGCTGTTTTTT.

CDR3 in amino acids: CASSQDTGIVSNEQFF. The DNA for the CDR3 is TGTGCCAGCAGCCAAGATACCGGAATAGTCAGCAATGAGCAGTTCTTC. This chain joins TRBV3-1 (or the pseudogene TRBV3-2) and TRBJ2-1; D is unresolved. The CDR3 contains 16 residues. Germline assignment: CDR1 LGHDT and CDR2 YNNKEL (reference sequence). V dropped 0 bases and J dropped 6 bases, with 15 bases sitting between them.

The chain links TRBV5-8 to TRBJ1-5; D remains ambiguous. V lost 0 bases, J lost 0 bases, and 7 bases lay in between. This CDR3 is 15 amino acids long. The V gene's germline CDR1 is SGHTS and CDR2 YDEGEE. This CDR3 is CASSLAHNSNQPQHF. The CDR3 DNA sequence: TGTGCCAGCAGCTTGGCCCACAATAGCAATCAGCCCCAGCATTTT.

This rearrangement joins TRBV2 to TRBJ2-2; unclear D gene. Between the trimmed V and J ends, which lost 5 bases and 1 base, there was a span of 8 bases. This CDR3 has 14 residues. CDR1 is SNHLY, CDR2 FYNNEI, per germline. CDR3 DNA: TGTGCCAGCAGTCCAGCTATGAACACCGGGGAGCTGTTTTTT. This gives the protein CASSPAMNTGELFF.

This clone showed up just a few times. J is TRBJ1-2 and V is TRBV18; possibly TRBD1 for D (5 bases). The germline V gene has CDR1 KGHSH and CDR2 LQKENI. V lost 4 bases and J lost 4, with 22 bases in between. The CDR3 sequence is 17 residues long. The CDR3 DNA is TGTGCCAGCTCACTCGGGACGCCCAAGGGATCTAGCTATGGCTACACCTTC. Its translation is CASSLGTPKGSSYGYTF.

This clone was seen once. The genes are TRBV27 and TRBJ2-7; the match to TRBD2 covers 14 bases. Unmatched junction bases numbered 2, after V lost 6 bases and J lost 4 bases. This CDR3 is 14 amino acids long. Germline loops: CDR1 MNHEY, CDR2 SMNVEV (reference sequence). The CDR3 nucleotides are TGTGCCAGCAGCGGACTAGCGGGAGGTTACGAGCAGTACTTC. It translates to CASSGLAGGYEQYF.

The gene calls are TRBV4-1 and TRBJ2-1; 12 bases line up with TRBD2. The germline gives CDR1 MGHRA, CDR2 YSYEKL. The ends lost 0 bases at V and 4 bases at J; junction bases unmatched: 4. CDR3 length: 17 residues. DNA of the CDR3: TGCGCCAGCAGCCAAGATGGAGGACTAGCGGGATACAATGAGCAGTTCTTC. Amino acid sequence: CASSQDGGLAGYNEQFF.

The rearrangement uses TRBV18 and TRBJ2-1; the match to TRBD2 covers 7 bases. CDR1 and CDR2 (germline): KGHSH, LQKENI. Losses at the gene ends were 6 bases for V and 4 bases for J; bases not matched to a gene: 6. The CDR3 has 14 residues. CDR3 DNA: TGTGCCAGCTCGTTACGGGGGGAATACAATGAGCAGTTCTTC. As protein: CASSLRGEYNEQFF. The full variable domain, rest sourced from reference TRBV18 and TRBJ2-1, is NAGVMQNPRHLVRRRGQEARLRCSPMKGHSHVYWYRQLPEEGLKFMVYLQKENIIDESGMPKERFSAEFPKEGPSILRIQQVVRGDSAAYFCASSLRGEYNEQFFGPGTRLTVL.